A selection of T cell receptor beta chains follows, all from one sample in a study of T cells in Graves' hyperthyroidism and ophthalmopathy. Using its own MiXCR run on the multiplex PCR reads, TCRdb lists one record per CDR3 protein. The table lists a few hundred thousand distinct CDR3 sequences, 35% to 55% of them singletons, with over 15% in the top ten. Sequencing was carried out using peripheral blood or thyroid tissue (not recorded which). Receptors were obtained from an adult woman with Graves' disease, either hyperthyroidism or ophthalmopathy (not recorded which). CDR3s leave out the opening cysteine and the closing phenylalanine or tryptophan. Fields, in order: J gene, D gene, V gene, CDR3 protein. The D gene is left open where the match is weak.

j_call: TRBJ2-6
d_call: -
v_call: TRBV19
cdr3_aa: ASTLGSSGANVLT

j_call: TRBJ1-1
d_call: -
v_call: TRBV5-1
cdr3_aa: ASSLFGMGRTEAF

j_call: TRBJ2-5
d_call: -
v_call: TRBV5-1
cdr3_aa: ASSFTGTRQETQY

j_call: TRBJ2-2
d_call: TRBD2
v_call: TRBV5-1
cdr3_aa: ASRPGLAGRTGELF

j_call: TRBJ1-5
d_call: -
v_call: TRBV2
cdr3_aa: ASSDTGAVNQPQH

j_call: TRBJ1-2
d_call: -
v_call: TRBV3-1
cdr3_aa: ASSQDSSWGYT

j_call: TRBJ2-2
d_call: TRBD2
v_call: TRBV20-1
cdr3_aa: SAELAENGELF

j_call: TRBJ2-5
d_call: -
v_call: TRBV4-1
cdr3_aa: ASSQDIRGPQETQY

j_call: TRBJ2-1
d_call: -
v_call: TRBV10-3
cdr3_aa: AISDRPLGGEQF

j_call: TRBJ1-2
d_call: -
v_call: TRBV20-1
cdr3_aa: SARDPLGRVDYGYT

j_call: TRBJ1-2
d_call: TRBD1
v_call: TRBV18
cdr3_aa: ASSPEGQLSYGYT

j_call: TRBJ2-2
d_call: -
v_call: TRBV2
cdr3_aa: ASSEQGRNTGELF

j_call: TRBJ1-2
d_call: -
v_call: TRBV13
cdr3_aa: ASSLGLVGAAYGYT

j_call: TRBJ1-2
d_call: -
v_call: TRBV3-1
cdr3_aa: ASSQESVGHNWNYGYT

j_call: TRBJ1-2
d_call: -
v_call: TRBV12-3/TRBV12-4
cdr3_aa: ASSFSVGGYT

j_call: TRBJ1-1
d_call: TRBD1
v_call: TRBV9
cdr3_aa: ASSPGQGTEAF

j_call: TRBJ2-5
d_call: -
v_call: TRBV7-9
cdr3_aa: ASSSRWETQY

j_call: TRBJ2-2
d_call: -
v_call: TRBV7-2
cdr3_aa: ASSLGGPTTGELF

j_call: TRBJ1-5
d_call: -
v_call: TRBV7-3
cdr3_aa: ASSPEGGLENQPQH

j_call: TRBJ1-1
d_call: -
v_call: TRBV19
cdr3_aa: ASSMYRQTNTEAF

j_call: TRBJ2-2
d_call: -
v_call: TRBV7-3
cdr3_aa: ASSLTSPSGELF

j_call: TRBJ1-5
d_call: -
v_call: TRBV5-1
cdr3_aa: ASSLVPLSGETQH

j_call: TRBJ1-5
d_call: TRBD1
v_call: TRBV19
cdr3_aa: ASSPARDRGLSQPQH

j_call: TRBJ2-7
d_call: TRBD2
v_call: TRBV5-1
cdr3_aa: ASSLGLDEQY

j_call: TRBJ2-5
d_call: -
v_call: TRBV5-4
cdr3_aa: IFTGQAAETQY

j_call: TRBJ1-2
d_call: -
v_call: TRBV12-3/TRBV12-4
cdr3_aa: ASKGPNHGYT

j_call: TRBJ2-2
d_call: TRBD2
v_call: TRBV9
cdr3_aa: ASSVGLASGELF

j_call: TRBJ1-2
d_call: -
v_call: TRBV7-2
cdr3_aa: ASSLAPVVSYGYT

j_call: TRBJ1-1
d_call: TRBD1
v_call: TRBV19
cdr3_aa: ASSIVGTANTEAF

j_call: TRBJ2-2
d_call: -
v_call: TRBV2
cdr3_aa: ASSQGPANTGELF

j_call: TRBJ1-5
d_call: -
v_call: TRBV2
cdr3_aa: ASLRRDSAYQPQH

j_call: TRBJ2-3
d_call: -
v_call: TRBV10-1
cdr3_aa: ASRKTHTDTQY

j_call: TRBJ1-3
d_call: -
v_call: TRBV15
cdr3_aa: ATSDRLSAVTAGNTIY

j_call: TRBJ1-3
d_call: -
v_call: TRBV5-1
cdr3_aa: ASSLAPAGSSGNTIY

j_call: TRBJ2-5
d_call: -
v_call: TRBV5-1
cdr3_aa: ASSSGRSDQETQY

j_call: TRBJ1-2
d_call: -
v_call: TRBV20-1
cdr3_aa: SAPLLSGYT

j_call: TRBJ2-7
d_call: -
v_call: TRBV27
cdr3_aa: ASRLGPPYEQY

j_call: TRBJ2-2
d_call: -
v_call: TRBV7-3
cdr3_aa: ASSPGTAGGELF

j_call: TRBJ1-2
d_call: -
v_call: TRBV7-3
cdr3_aa: ASSQDEGVGGYT

j_call: TRBJ1-1
d_call: -
v_call: TRBV2
cdr3_aa: ASSERGYEAF

j_call: TRBJ2-5
d_call: TRBD1
v_call: TRBV10-3
cdr3_aa: AVSPGTGQETQY

j_call: TRBJ1-3
d_call: TRBD1
v_call: TRBV5-1
cdr3_aa: ASSQNLGQGSSGNTIY

j_call: TRBJ1-5
d_call: TRBD1
v_call: TRBV7-2
cdr3_aa: ASSTTGGMRQPQH

j_call: TRBJ1-5
d_call: -
v_call: TRBV2
cdr3_aa: ASRSGGNQPQH

j_call: TRBJ2-7
d_call: -
v_call: TRBV12-3/TRBV12-4
cdr3_aa: ASSFTDGYYEQY

j_call: TRBJ2-7
d_call: TRBD1
v_call: TRBV6-1
cdr3_aa: ASRTTGLGYEQY

j_call: TRBJ2-5
d_call: -
v_call: TRBV7-6
cdr3_aa: ASSLALRGHQETQY

j_call: TRBJ1-2
d_call: -
v_call: TRBV10-3
cdr3_aa: ATQLDQGALYGYT

j_call: TRBJ1-4
d_call: -
v_call: TRBV20-1
cdr3_aa: SAPTTRGIVF

j_call: TRBJ2-7
d_call: -
v_call: TRBV7-8
cdr3_aa: ASSPGRTGYEQY

j_call: TRBJ1-1
d_call: -
v_call: TRBV6-5
cdr3_aa: ASSYATGSEAF

j_call: TRBJ1-1
d_call: -
v_call: TRBV12-3/TRBV12-4
cdr3_aa: ASSFEGNTEAF

j_call: TRBJ1-5
d_call: -
v_call: TRBV20-1
cdr3_aa: SARDLSNQPQH